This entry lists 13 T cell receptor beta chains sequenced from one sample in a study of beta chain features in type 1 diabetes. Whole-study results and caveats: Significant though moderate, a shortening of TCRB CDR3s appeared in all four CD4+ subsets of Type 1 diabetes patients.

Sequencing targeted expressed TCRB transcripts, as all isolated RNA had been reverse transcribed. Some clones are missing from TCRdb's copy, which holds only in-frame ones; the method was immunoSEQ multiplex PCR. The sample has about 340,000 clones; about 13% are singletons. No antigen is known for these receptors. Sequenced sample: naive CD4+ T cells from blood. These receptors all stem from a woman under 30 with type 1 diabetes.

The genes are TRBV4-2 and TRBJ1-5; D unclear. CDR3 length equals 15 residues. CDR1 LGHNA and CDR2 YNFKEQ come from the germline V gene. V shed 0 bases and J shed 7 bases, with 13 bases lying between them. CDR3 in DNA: TGTGCCAGCAGCCAAGAAGGGTCGGGAGGGCAGCCCCAGCATTTT. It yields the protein CASSQEGSGGQPQHF.

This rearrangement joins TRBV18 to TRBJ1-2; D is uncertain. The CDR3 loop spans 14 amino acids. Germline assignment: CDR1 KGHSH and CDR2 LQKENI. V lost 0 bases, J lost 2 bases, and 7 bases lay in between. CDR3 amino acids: CASSPPALNYGYTF. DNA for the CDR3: TGTGCCAGCTCACCACCAGCTCTAAACTATGGCTACACCTTC. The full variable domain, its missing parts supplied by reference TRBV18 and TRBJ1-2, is NAGVMQNPRHLVRRRGQEARLRCSPMKGHSHVYWYRQLPEEGLKFMVYLQKENIIDESGMPKERFSAEFPKEGPSILRIQQVVRGDSAAYFCASSPPALNYGYTFGSGTRLTVV.

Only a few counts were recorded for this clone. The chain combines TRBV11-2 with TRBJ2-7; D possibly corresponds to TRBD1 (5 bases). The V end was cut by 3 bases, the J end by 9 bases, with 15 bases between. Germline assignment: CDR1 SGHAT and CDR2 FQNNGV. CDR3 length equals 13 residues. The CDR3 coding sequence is TGTGCCAGCAGCTTCCGCGCTGACAGTGGGCAGTACGTC. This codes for CASSFRADSGQYV.

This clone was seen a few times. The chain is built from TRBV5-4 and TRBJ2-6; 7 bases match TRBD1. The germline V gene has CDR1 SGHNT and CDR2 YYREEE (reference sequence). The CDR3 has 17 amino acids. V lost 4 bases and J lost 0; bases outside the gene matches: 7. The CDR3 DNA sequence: TGTGCCAGCAGCCCCGGGACAGCTCGCTCTGGGGCCAACGTCCTGACTTTC. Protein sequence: CASSPGTARSGANVLTF. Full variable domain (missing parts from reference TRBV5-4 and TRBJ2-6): ETGVTQSPTHLIKTRGQQVTLRCSSQSGHNTVSWYQQALGQGPQFIFQYYREEENGRGNFPPRFSGLQFPNYSSELNVNALELDDSALYLCASSPGTARSGANVLTFGAGSRLTVL.

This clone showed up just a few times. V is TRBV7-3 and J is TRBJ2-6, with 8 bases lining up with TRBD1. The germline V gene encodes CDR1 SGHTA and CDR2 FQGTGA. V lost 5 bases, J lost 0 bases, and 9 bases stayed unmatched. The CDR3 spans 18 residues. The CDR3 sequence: CASSLTGTGSSGANVLTF. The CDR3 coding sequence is TGTGCCAGCAGCCTGACCGGGACAGGAAGCTCTGGGGCCAACGTCCTGACTTTC.

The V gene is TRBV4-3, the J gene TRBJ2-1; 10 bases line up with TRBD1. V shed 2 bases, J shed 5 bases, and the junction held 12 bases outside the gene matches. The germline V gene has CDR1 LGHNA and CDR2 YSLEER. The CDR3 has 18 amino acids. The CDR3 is CASSQRVGDRGIHNEQFF. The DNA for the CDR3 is TGCGCCAGCAGCCAACGGGTCGGGGACAGGGGAATCCACAATGAGCAGTTCTTC.

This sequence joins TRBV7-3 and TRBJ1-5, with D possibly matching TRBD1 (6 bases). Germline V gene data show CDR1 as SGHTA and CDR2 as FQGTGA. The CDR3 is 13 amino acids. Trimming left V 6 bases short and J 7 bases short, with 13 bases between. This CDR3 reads CASSSTGDQPQHF. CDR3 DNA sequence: TGTGCCAGCAGTTCGACAGGCGACCAGCCCCAGCATTTT.

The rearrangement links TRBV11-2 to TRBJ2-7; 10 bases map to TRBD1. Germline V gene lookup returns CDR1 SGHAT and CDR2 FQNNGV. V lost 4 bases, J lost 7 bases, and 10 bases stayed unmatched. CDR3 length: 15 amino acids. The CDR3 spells CASSSGTGAFGEQYV. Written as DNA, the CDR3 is TGTGCCAGCAGCTCCGGGACAGGGGCCTTTGGTGAGCAGTACGTC.

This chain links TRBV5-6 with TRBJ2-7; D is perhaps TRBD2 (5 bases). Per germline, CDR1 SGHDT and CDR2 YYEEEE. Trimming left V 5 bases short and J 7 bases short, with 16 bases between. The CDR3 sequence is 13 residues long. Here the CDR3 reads CASSAGPQREQYV. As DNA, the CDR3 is TGTGCCAGCAGTGCAGGACCCCAGCGGGAGCAGTACGTC.

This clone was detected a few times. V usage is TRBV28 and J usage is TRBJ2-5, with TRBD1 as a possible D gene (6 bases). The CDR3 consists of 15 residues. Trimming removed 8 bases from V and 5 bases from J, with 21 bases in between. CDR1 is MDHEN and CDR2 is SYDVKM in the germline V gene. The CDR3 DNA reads TGTGCCAGCGACGGCCACAAAACAGGGAAGGAGACCCAGTACTTC. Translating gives CASDGHKTGKETQYF. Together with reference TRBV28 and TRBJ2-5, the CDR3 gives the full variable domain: DVKVTQSSRYLVKRTGEKVFLECVQDMDHENMFWYRQDPGLGLRLIYFSYDVKMKEKGDIPEGYSVSREKKERFSLILESASTNQTSMYLCASDGHKTGKETQYFGPGTRLLVL.

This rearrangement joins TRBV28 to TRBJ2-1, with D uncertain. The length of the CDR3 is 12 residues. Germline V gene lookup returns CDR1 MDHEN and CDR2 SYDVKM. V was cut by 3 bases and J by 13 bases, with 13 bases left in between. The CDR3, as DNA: TGTGCCAGCAGTTTGACTCGGCCCCCCCAGTTCTTC. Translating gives CASSLTRPPQFF. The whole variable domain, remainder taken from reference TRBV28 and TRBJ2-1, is DVKVTQSSRYLVKRTGEKVFLECVQDMDHENMFWYRQDPGLGLRLIYFSYDVKMKEKGDIPEGYSVSREKKERFSLILESASTNQTSMYLCASSLTRPPQFFGPGTRLTVL.

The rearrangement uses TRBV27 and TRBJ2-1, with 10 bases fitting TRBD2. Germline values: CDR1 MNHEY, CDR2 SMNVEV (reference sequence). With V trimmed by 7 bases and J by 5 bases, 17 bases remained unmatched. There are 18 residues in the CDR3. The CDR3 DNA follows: TGTGCCAGCACCCCGCTGGGGAGGAGCGGGAGGGGGAACAATGAGCAGTTCTTC. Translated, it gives CASTPLGRSGRGNNEQFF.

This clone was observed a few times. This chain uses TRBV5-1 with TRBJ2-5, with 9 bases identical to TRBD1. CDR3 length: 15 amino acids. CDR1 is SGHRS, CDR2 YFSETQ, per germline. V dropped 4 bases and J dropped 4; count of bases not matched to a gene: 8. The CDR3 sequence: CASSLGQGIGETQYF. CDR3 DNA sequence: TGCGCCAGCAGCCTCGGACAGGGGATCGGAGAGACCCAGTACTTC.